Presented here are 4 T cell receptor beta chains from one specimen sequenced in a study of T cell responses to AZD1222 COVID-19 vaccine. Repertoires were generated with immunoSEQ multiplex PCR, while TCRdb's copy carries only in-frame clones and drops some. The data contain around 99,000 clones, 91% of them singletons. This specimen consisted of peripheral blood, obtained 28 days after the second AZD1222 dose. All receptors come from an adult who received the AZD1222 COVID-19 vaccine.

The J gene is TRBJ2-1, the V gene TRBV28; 14 nucleotides agree with TRBD2. This CDR3 is 16 amino acids long. The germline V gene encodes CDR1 MDHEN and CDR2 SYDVKM. Trimming removed 6 bases from V and 9 bases from J; junction bases left unmatched: 10. Here the CDR3 DNA reads TGTGCCAGCAGCTGGATGGGGACTAGCGGGAGAGGTGAGCAGTTCTTC. This encodes CASSWMGTSGRGEQFF.

The J gene is TRBJ1-3, the V gene TRBV28, with a weak D call TRBD1 (5 bases). The CDR3 runs 15 residues. From germline, CDR1 is MDHEN and CDR2 SYDVKM. V was cut by 5 bases and J by 2 bases, with 13 bases left in between. This chain's CDR3 is CASSLPVRAGNTIYF. The CDR3 DNA reads TGTGCCAGCAGTCTCCCCGTCAGGGCTGGAAACACCATATATTTT.

V gene TRBV24-1 combines with J gene TRBJ2-1, with 12 bases fitting TRBD2. Unmatched junction bases numbered 8, after V lost 2 bases and J lost 4 bases. Germline V lookup: CDR1 KGHDR, CDR2 SFDVKD. The CDR3 sequence is 18 residues long. The CDR3 DNA reads as TGTGCCACCAGTGATTCCAGACTAGCGGGAGAGAAGTACAATGAGCAGTTCTTC. Translation: CATSDSRLAGEKYNEQFF.

The chain joins TRBV11-2 to TRBJ2-7; 10 bases align to TRBD2. The ends lost 4 bases at V and 4 bases at J; junction bases unmatched: 4. The CDR3 is 14 residues long. The germline V gene encodes CDR1 SGHAT and CDR2 FQNNGV. The CDR3 region is CASSSLAGGYEQYF. The DNA for the CDR3 is TGTGCCAGCAGCTCTTTAGCGGGAGGTTACGAGCAGTACTTC. Combining the CDR3 with reference TRBV11-2 and TRBJ2-7 gives the whole variable domain EAGVAQSPRYKIIEKRQSVAFWCNPISGHATLYWYQQILGQGPKLLIQFQNNGVVDDSQLPKDRFSAERLKGVDSTLKIQPAKLEDSAVYLCASSSLAGGYEQYFGPGTRLTVT.